This TCR beta chain came from a study of graft-versus-host responses after intestinal transplantation. Study in general: Multivisceral, liver-intestinal, or isolated intestinal transplants were received by the recipients. Induction using anti-thymocyte globulin, followed by tacrolimus and steroids for approximately three years, was given to all recipients.

As to this clone: Antigen specificity is unknown.

Assay used: immunoSEQ multiplex PCR; TCRdb lists only in-frame clones, some missing. The table records tens of thousands of clones, approximately 94% of them present only once. Study-wide findings and caveats: Allografts from individuals with graft-donor T cell macrochimerism displayed high graft-versus-host to host-versus-graft clonal ratios. GvH clonotypes were identified within recipient marrow, with a subset emerging first in ileum or blood.

Specimen: unstimulated CD4+ T cells sorted from spleen or lymph node cells, collected before transplant. This clonotype was obtained from a human donor who was the organ donor for an intestinal transplant.

The CDR3 protein is CASSLVGRGYTF. CDR3 DNA sequence: TGTGCCAGCAGCTTAGTTGGCCGGGGCTACACCTTC. This rearrangement joins TRBV7-9 to TRBJ1-2; D gene unclear. The length of the CDR3 is 12 residues. Germline CDR1 is SEHNR and CDR2 is FQNEAQ (reference sequence). V gave up 1 base and J gave up 8 bases, with 8 bases separating them.